The 14 T cell receptor beta chains presented below share a single source sample, sequenced in a study of shared clonotypes between healthy human individuals. Sequencing used immunoSEQ multiplex PCR; TCRdb keeps in-frame clones, though not all of them. The repertoire holds approximately 1,000,000 clones, roughly 77% seen once, with approximately 0.95% in the top ten. The sample taken for sequencing was memory CD4+ T cells from PBMCs. The subset denotes: CD45RA-negative fraction. The receptors were gathered from a man between 18 and 35 years old in good health. Some clones in this sample may be carry-over from other donors' samples.

This chain joins TRBV4-3 and TRBJ1-1; D unresolved. Germline V CDR1 and CDR2: LGHNA, YSLEER. The CDR3 length is 14 residues. Trimming took off 0 bases at V and 2 bases at J, with 7 bases between the two ends. CDR3 sequence: CASSQESYNTEAFF. CDR3 bases: TGCGCCAGCAGCCAAGAGAGCTATAACACTGAAGCTTTCTTT.

CDR3 region: CASSISQGGQETQYF. The DNA of the CDR3 is TGCGCCAGCAGCATAAGTCAGGGGGGCCAAGAGACCCAGTACTTC. This sequence joins TRBV5-1 and TRBJ2-5, with D possibly being TRBD1 (7 bases). With 4 bases removed from V and 1 base from J, the gap between germline ends came to 14 bases. CDR3 length: 15 amino acids. Germline loops: CDR1 SGHRS, CDR2 YFSETQ.

Points on this clone: This same CDR3 is encoded by further DNA sequences in the sample. The chain uses TRBV5-1 and TRBJ2-1, with TRBD2 identical over 7 bases. Germline V gene lookup returns CDR1 SGHRS and CDR2 YFSETQ. Losses at the gene ends were 2 bases for V and 0 bases for J; bases not matched to a gene: 2. The CDR3 has 15 residues. The CDR3 nucleotides are TGCGCCAGCAGCTTAGGCGGGAGCTCCTACAATGAGCAGTTCTTC. Amino acids: CASSLGGSSYNEQFF.

V usage is TRBV9 and J usage is TRBJ2-7; perhaps D is TRBD1 or TRBD2 (6 bases each). Germline V gene data show CDR1 as SGDLS and CDR2 as YYNGEE. The CDR3 has 17 residues. The V end was cut by 0 bases, the J end by 0 bases, with 16 bases between. The CDR3 DNA sequence: TGTGCCAGCAGCGTAGAGGAGGGAACAGGGAGCTCCTACGAGCAGTACTTC. Translated: CASSVEEGTGSSYEQYF.

The chain has TRBV5-4 and TRBJ2-3, with TRBD1 matching over 9 bases. The V segment lost 1 base and the J segment 3 bases; nucleotides outside the gene matches: 6. CDR3 length equals 16 residues. CDR1 is SGHNT, CDR2 YYREEE, per germline (reference sequence). The CDR3 DNA reads as TGTGCCAGCAGCTTGATCTTGACAGGGGGTACAGATACGCAGTATTTT. Translation: CASSLILTGGTDTQYF.

Here the CDR3 DNA reads TGCGCCAGCAGCTCCGCCACAACCTACAATGAGCAGTTCTTC. This encodes CASSSATTYNEQFF. This chain links TRBV5-1 with TRBJ2-1, with D uncertain. This CDR3 has 14 amino acids. V lost 3 bases and J lost 2, with 9 bases in between. Germline V gene data show CDR1 as SGHRS and CDR2 as YFSETQ.

The CDR3 nucleotides are TGCGCCAGCAGCCCGAAAGGAACTAGCGGGATCACAGATACGCAGTATTTT. This gives the protein CASSPKGTSGITDTQYF. The chain is built from TRBV5-1 and TRBJ2-3, with 10 bases fitting TRBD2. Trimming at V came to 4 bases and at J to 2 bases, leaving 10 bases not matched to a gene. Germline V gene lookup returns CDR1 SGHRS and CDR2 YFSETQ. The CDR3 is 17 residues long.

CDR3 sequence reads: CASSPRRRQETQYF. The CDR3 region has the DNA TGTGCCAGCAGCCCTAGAAGACGCCAAGAGACCCAGTACTTC. V is TRBV7-2 and J is TRBJ2-5; D gene uncertain. CDR1 and CDR2 (germline): SGHTA, FQGNSA. Trimming stripped 5 bases from V and 1 base from J, with 11 bases between. The CDR3 has 14 residues.

J is TRBJ1-2 and V is TRBV7-6; possibly TRBD1 for D (6 bases). Trimming cost V 1 base and J 4 bases, with 10 bases left between them. There are 14 residues in the CDR3. From germline, CDR1 is SGHVS and CDR2 FNYEAQ. The CDR3 bases are TGTGCCAGCAGCTTAGATCAGGGGCCCTATGGCTACACCTTC. Protein product: CASSLDQGPYGYTF. Based on the CDR3 plus reference TRBV7-6 and TRBJ1-2, the full variable domain is GAGVSQSPRYKVTKRGQDVALRCDPISGHVSLYWYRQALGQGPEFLTYFNYEAQQDKSGLPNDRFSAERPEGSISTLTIQRTEQRDSAMYRCASSLDQGPYGYTFGSGTRLTVV.

The chain couples TRBV6-1 to TRBJ1-1, with 9 bases identical to TRBD1. The CDR3 length is 11 residues. V trimming: 11 bases; J trimming: 10 bases; junction bases outside the gene matches: 8. Germline CDR1 MNHNS, CDR2 SASEGT. The chain's CDR3 is CACRQGGRAFF. CDR3 coding DNA: TGTGCCTGTCGACAGGGGGGCCGAGCTTTCTTT.

This clone has more than one count but fewer than ten. This chain connects TRBV7-3 to TRBJ2-3; 8 nucleotides align to TRBD1. J gave up 0 bases and V 5 bases, and 7 bases lay outside the gene matches. Germline CDR1 is SGHTA and CDR2 is FQGTGA. This CDR3 region has 16 residues. For the CDR3, the DNA is TGTGCCAGCAGCCGCAGGGGGCGTCTGAGCACAGATACGCAGTATTTT. It codes for CASSRRGRLSTDTQYF.

The rearrangement joins TRBV5-1 to TRBJ1-1; tentatively, D is TRBD1 (6 bases). V was cut by 6 bases and J by 2 bases, with 23 bases left in between. The CDR3 totals 17 residues. From germline, CDR1 is SGHRS and CDR2 YFSETQ. In DNA form, the CDR3 reads TGCGCCAGCACCCCCCAAGCGGGGGGCCCGGGCAACACTGAAGCTTTCTTT. Encoded protein: CASTPQAGGPGNTEAFF.

The chain joins TRBV29-1 to TRBJ2-7; 11 nucleotides match TRBD1. The V gene's germline CDR1 is SQVTM and CDR2 ANQGSEA. After removal of 5 bases from V and 5 bases from J, the junction contained 8 bases not matched to a gene. The CDR3 has 14 amino acids. CDR3 sequence reads: CSVTQGQGGDEQYF. The CDR3 coding sequence is TGCAGCGTTACCCAGGGACAGGGGGGAGACGAGCAGTACTTC.

The sample holds one count of this clone. The sample holds other DNA sequences that translate to the same CDR3. The chain combines TRBV19 with TRBJ1-5, with unresolved D. The V end lost 4 bases, the J end lost 4 bases, and 5 bases lay between the germline ends. The CDR3 has 12 residues. The germline V gene has CDR1 LNHDA and CDR2 SQIVND (reference sequence). The CDR3: CASSTQNQPQHF. The CDR3 bases are TGTGCCAGTAGTACCCAAAATCAGCCCCAGCATTTT.